The 28 T cell receptor beta chains below all came from one sample that was sequenced in a study of CD8 T cells in ankylosing spondylitis (dated by TCRdb to 2017 to 2019). The library was produced with 5' RACE. TCRdb records Illumina HiSeq 2500 as the sequencer. Through fastp at Q25 and MiXCR, TCRdb rebuilt clones from the public reads, retaining in-frame beta chains. Each entry merges the rows of one CDR3 protein and shows their most common DNA and genes. The sample table contains 150,000 to 200,000 distinct CDR3 sequences; only one count was recorded for 15% to 20% of them. The biggest ten clones account for 7.8% of the sample. The sequenced sample was blood, either unsorted or a sorted T cell fraction (not recorded which). These receptors came from a male donor with ankylosing spondylitis or in good health (not recorded which).

The table lists this clonotype with many counts. The chain is built from TRBV20-1 and TRBJ2-4; the match to TRBD2 covers 9 bases. CDR1 and CDR2 (germline): DFQATT, SNEGSKA (reference sequence). With 2 bases clipped from V and 9 bases from J, the junction kept 8 bases outside the gene matches. The CDR3 consists of 14 residues. The CDR3 DNA reads as TGCAGTGCTAGAAAGGGACTAGCATTTCCCATTCAGTACTTC. Translation gives CSARKGLAFPIQYF.

The V gene is TRBV11-3, the J gene TRBJ2-1, with TRBD2 matching over 7 bases. CDR3 length: 15 residues. Germline lookup yields CDR1 SGHNT and CDR2 YENEEA. The V segment lost 4 bases and the J segment 3 bases; nucleotides outside the gene matches: 6. CDR3 in DNA: TGTGCCAGCAGCTCCTTTGCGGGAGACTACAATGAGCAGTTCTTC. Translating it yields CASSSFAGDYNEQFF.

As DNA, the CDR3 is TGTGCCAGCAGCCAAGGCTCCAGGGAGGTAGGCACTGAAGCTTTCTTT. It specifies CASSQGSREVGTEAFF. The rearrangement uses TRBV4-2 and TRBJ1-1, with D perhaps TRBD1 (5 bases). This CDR3 is 16 amino acids long. The germline V gene has CDR1 LGHNA and CDR2 YNFKEQ. V dropped 1 base and J dropped 4 bases, with 16 bases sitting between them.

The chain uses TRBV9 and TRBJ2-1; unclear D gene. Germline V gene lookup returns CDR1 SGDLS and CDR2 YYNGEE. This CDR3 is built from 12 residues. V was trimmed by 4 bases and J by 6 bases, leaving 8 bases between them. CDR3 amino acids: CASSPSANEQFF. CDR3 nucleotide sequence: TGTGCCAGCAGCCCCTCGGCCAATGAGCAGTTCTTC.

This clonotype was detected ten times or more. CDR3 amino acids: CASSLDTQKNTEAFF. CDR3 sequence (DNA): TGCGCCAGCAGCTTGGATACGCAGAAGAACACTGAAGCTTTCTTT. The gene calls are TRBV5-1 and TRBJ1-1; D remains ambiguous. From germline, CDR1 is SGHRS and CDR2 YFSETQ. The V end was cut by 0 bases, the J end by 1 base, with 10 bases between. This CDR3 has 15 amino acids.

CDR3 in DNA: TGTGCCAGCAGTCCCCCGGACAGGTTTGAAGCTTTCTTT. The encoded protein is CASSPPDRFEAFF. The chain uses TRBV28 and TRBJ1-1; 7 bases map to TRBD1. CDR3 size: 13 residues. Germline values: CDR1 MDHEN, CDR2 SYDVKM. Trimming cost V 5 bases and J 7 bases; bases outside gene matches: 7.

This chain connects TRBV21-1 to TRBJ1-5; the table's D call, TRBD1, has no DNA check behind it. TRBV21-1 is assigned pseudogene status. This CDR3 has 18 amino acids. The CDR3 loop reads CASSKAKCKDRGNQPQHF. In nucleotides, the CDR3 is TGTGCCAGCAGCAAAGCCAAGTGCAAAGACAGGGGCAATCAGCCCCAGCATTTT.

J is TRBJ2-2 and V is TRBV30, with a tentative D call TRBD1 (6 bases). Trimming took off 0 bases at V and 5 bases at J, with 19 bases between the two ends. Germline loops: CDR1 GTSNPN, CDR2 SVGIG (reference sequence). The CDR3 has 17 amino acids. The DNA of the CDR3 is TGTGCCTGGAGTGTACTATCGACAGGCGTGGGAACCGGGGAGCTGTTTTTT. This sequence encodes CAWSVLSTGVGTGELFF.

V and J are TRBV12-2 and TRBJ1-5; TRBD1 reflects the table's D call only, with no check against the DNA. TRBV12-2 represents a pseudogene. The CDR3 covers 13 residues. CDR3 amino acids: CASRSGPRACQHF. CDR3 sequence (DNA): TGTGCAAGTCGCTCGGGACCGCGGGCCTGTCAGCATTTT.

This rearrangement joins TRBV7-2 to TRBJ2-6, with D possibly matching TRBD1 (5 bases). The V and J ends lost 7 bases and 7 bases respectively, with 11 bases between them. Germline values: CDR1 SGHTA, CDR2 FQGNSA. The CDR3 spans 13 residues. The CDR3: CASTQGLANVLTF. CDR3 sequence (DNA): TGTGCCAGCACCCAGGGTCTAGCCAACGTCCTGACTTTC.

V is TRBV7-2 and J is TRBJ1-1, with 7 bases aligning to TRBD1. This CDR3 is built from 14 residues. The V and J ends lost 4 bases and 5 bases, in that order; junction bases with no gene match: 7. The germline V gene encodes CDR1 SGHTA and CDR2 FQGNSA. CDR3 sequence reads: CASSSTGEITEAFF. The DNA of the CDR3 is TGTGCCAGCAGCTCCACAGGGGAAATTACTGAAGCTTTCTTT.

This clonotype was detected a few times. This sequence joins TRBV4-2 and TRBJ2-7; a possible D gene is TRBD1 (5 bases). There are 13 residues in the CDR3. Germline CDR1 reads LGHNA; CDR2 reads YNFKEQ. V lost 0 bases, J lost 3 bases, and 6 bases lay in between. CDR3 DNA sequence: TGTGCCAGCAGCCAAGATCAGGGCTACGAGCAGTACTTC. Its protein is CASSQDQGYEQYF.

This clonotype was counted at least ten times. The CDR3 reads CSARVTGKDQPQHF. For the CDR3, the DNA is TGCAGTGCTAGGGTGACAGGGAAGGATCAGCCCCAGCATTTT. This rearrangement joins TRBV20-1 to TRBJ1-5, with 7 bases fitting TRBD1. CDR1 is DFQATT, CDR2 SNEGSKA, per germline (reference sequence). This CDR3 has 14 residues. J was trimmed by 5 bases and V by 3 bases; bases with no gene match: 7.

The chain is built from TRBV28 and TRBJ2-1; D might be TRBD1 or TRBD2, each matching 5 bases. Trimming cost V 6 bases and J 9 bases, with 21 bases left between them. The CDR3 sequence is 15 residues long. CDR1 and CDR2 from the germline V gene are MDHEN and SYDVKM. As DNA, the CDR3 is TGTGCCAGCAGCTCCGGGGCTAAAGCCAGGTTTGAGCAGTTCTTC. It codes for CASSSGAKARFEQFF.

The V and J genes are TRBV4-1 and TRBJ1-1; no definite D call. Trimming cost V 0 bases and J 1 base, with 0 bases left between them. CDR1 and CDR2 from the germline V gene are MGHRA and YSYEKL. The CDR3 is 12 residues long. The CDR3 region is CASSQENTEAFF. CDR3 sequence (DNA): TGCGCCAGCAGCCAAGAGAACACTGAAGCTTTCTTT.

This clonotype was counted a few times. V usage is TRBV7-9 and J usage is TRBJ2-1, with a possible D match to TRBD1 (5 bases). V gave up 2 bases and J gave up 3 bases, with 8 bases separating them. The germline V gene has CDR1 SEHNR and CDR2 FQNEAQ (reference sequence). CDR3 length: 14 amino acids. DNA for the CDR3: TGTGCCAGCAGCTTAATAGGGGACTACAATGAGCAGTTCTTC. It specifies CASSLIGDYNEQFF.

V gene TRBV19 combines with J gene TRBJ1-2; D may be TRBD1 (5 bases). CDR1 and CDR2 (germline): LNHDA, SQIVND (reference sequence). Trimming took off 5 bases at V and 6 bases at J, with 10 bases between the two ends. The CDR3 length is 12 residues. CDR3 residues: CASSLLRDGYTF. The CDR3 nucleotides read TGTGCCAGTAGTCTCCTCAGGGATGGCTACACCTTC.

This clonotype was seen repeatedly, ten times or more. The rearrangement uses TRBV2 and TRBJ1-1, with D unresolved. V shed 4 bases and J shed 1 base, with 7 bases lying between them. Germline CDR1 SNHLY, CDR2 FYNNEI. This CDR3 is built from 13 residues. CDR3 in DNA: TGTGCCAGCAGTGTGTGGGGGAACACTGAAGCTTTCTTT. Residues: CASSVWGNTEAFF.

This clonotype was recorded at least ten times. The chain carries TRBV20-1 and TRBJ1-5; no firm D call. Trimming cost V 7 bases and J 5 bases, with 12 bases left between them. CDR3 size: 12 residues. Germline V CDR1 and CDR2: DFQATT, SNEGSKA (reference sequence). Here the CDR3 reads CSVPGSDQPQHF. The CDR3 DNA reads as TGCAGTGTCCCTGGATCCGATCAGCCCCAGCATTTT.

This clonotype has more than one count but fewer than ten. V gene TRBV5-1 combines with J gene TRBJ2-6; TRBD1 matches at 8 bases. After removal of 2 bases from V and 0 bases from J, the junction contained 4 bases not matched to a gene. CDR1 and CDR2 (germline): SGHRS, YFSETQ. The CDR3 consists of 17 residues. This CDR3 reads CASSLTGGVSGANVLTF. DNA of the CDR3: TGCGCCAGCAGCTTAACAGGGGGAGTCTCTGGGGCCAACGTCCTGACTTTC.

A note on this clonotype: A much larger clone differs by one base, so this may be a read error. The chain carries TRBV20-1 and TRBJ2-7; the D is unclear. Trimming took off 4 bases at V and 6 bases at J, with 10 bases between the two ends. The CDR3 consists of 11 residues. The germline gives CDR1 DFQATT, CDR2 SNEGSKA (reference sequence). This CDR3 is CSANKMGEQYF. As DNA, the CDR3 is TGCAGTGCTAACAAAATGGGCGAGCAGTACTTC.

This clonotype was seen at least ten times. The CDR3 DNA is TGTGCCACCAGCAGGCGACTAGCGGGAAGGTCCTACAATGAGCAGTTCTTC. Protein: CATSRRLAGRSYNEQFF. The chain couples TRBV15 to TRBJ2-1; the match to TRBD2 covers 11 bases. CDR3 length: 17 amino acids. Trimming took 3 bases from V and 1 from J; bases not matched to a gene: 5. Germline V lookup: CDR1 LNHNV, CDR2 YYDKDF (reference sequence).

This clonotype was seen at least ten times. This rearrangement joins TRBV20-1 to TRBJ2-1; 13 bases are a match to TRBD2. V shed 6 bases, J shed 8 bases, and the junction held 7 bases outside the gene matches. CDR1 and CDR2 from the germline V gene are DFQATT and SNEGSKA (reference sequence). CDR3 length equals 14 residues. CDR3 bases: TGCAGTGCCCGGACTAGCGGGAGAGAGGATGAGCAGTTCTTC. Translated: CSARTSGREDEQFF.

The chain is built from TRBV21-1 and TRBJ2-1; the table's D call, TRBD1, has no DNA check behind it. TRBV21-1 is deemed a pseudogene. This CDR3 comprises 17 residues. The CDR3 reads CASSKGGRQGVTNEQFF. In nucleotides, the CDR3 is TGTGCCAGCAGCAAAGGAGGGAGGCAGGGGGTGACCAATGAGCAGTTCTTC.

Many counts were recorded for this clonotype. V gene TRBV5-6 combines with J gene TRBJ2-7; D possibly corresponds to TRBD2 (6 bases). Germline values: CDR1 SGHDT, CDR2 YYEEEE. Trimming cost V 1 base and J 6 bases, with 14 bases left between them. The CDR3 loop spans 14 amino acids. The CDR3 is CASSLPLTSSEQYF. The DNA of the CDR3 is TGTGCCAGCAGCTTGCCCCTGACTAGTTCCGAGCAGTACTTC.

The rearrangement joins TRBV6-1 to TRBJ2-2; TRBD2 might be the D (5 bases). Germline CDR1 reads MNHNS; CDR2 reads SASEGT. V was shortened by 8 bases and J by 5 bases, with 12 bases between the two germline ends. The CDR3 length is 13 residues. The CDR3: CASRAEGTGELFF. CDR3 nucleotides: TGTGCCAGCCGAGCAGAGGGAACCGGGGAGCTGTTTTTT.

The rearrangement joins TRBV27 to TRBJ2-4; D ambiguous. V dropped 5 bases and J dropped 7 bases, with 18 bases sitting between them. CDR1 and CDR2 (germline): MNHEY, SMNVEV (reference sequence). The CDR3 length is 15 residues. CDR3 sequence (DNA): TGTGCCAGCAGTCCTCGCCACAGCCAAAGGAACATTCAGTACTTC. It specifies CASSPRHSQRNIQYF.

At least ten counts were recorded for this clonotype. The chain uses TRBV15 and TRBJ2-1; D is tentatively TRBD1 or TRBD2 (5 bases each). The CDR3 runs to 18 residues. Germline loops: CDR1 LNHNV, CDR2 YYDKDF (reference sequence). V was trimmed by 0 bases and J by 3 bases, leaving 18 bases between them. CDR3 residues: CATSREGVGDANYNEQFF. CDR3 DNA: TGTGCCACCAGCAGAGAGGGGGTCGGGGACGCGAACTACAATGAGCAGTTCTTC.